The 10 T cell receptor beta chains listed next were all sequenced from one sample in a study of cytomegalovirus exposure and HLA in healthy donors. Vbeta (60) and Jbeta (13) primers were used in the PCR. Assay used: immunoSEQ multiplex PCR; TCRdb lists only in-frame clones, some missing. The table records about 250,000 clones, just over 70% of them present only once. Sequencing was performed on PBMCs. These receptors were obtained from a female donor in good health and CMV-seronegative.

The chain joins TRBV5-1 to TRBJ2-7; 8 nucleotides align to TRBD2. The CDR3 is made up of 16 amino acids. From germline, CDR1 is SGHRS and CDR2 YFSETQ. The J segment lost 9 bases and the V segment lost 0 bases, leaving 14 bases of the junction unmatched. The CDR3 here is CASSLGFVPGREGQYF. The CDR3 DNA reads TGCGCCAGCAGCTTGGGATTCGTACCGGGCCGGGAGGGGCAGTACTTC.

The gene calls are TRBV5-1 and TRBJ2-7; 9 positions match TRBD2. The germline V gene encodes CDR1 SGHRS and CDR2 YFSETQ. This CDR3 comprises 14 residues. Germline trimming cut 5 bases from V and 1 base from J; bases unmatched to any gene: 4. This CDR3 is CASRKTSGSYEQYF. The CDR3 region has the DNA TGCGCCAGCAGGAAGACTAGCGGTTCCTACGAGCAGTACTTC.

V is TRBV5-1 and J is TRBJ2-3, with 9 bases fitting TRBD2. CDR3 length: 17 amino acids. Trimming removed 0 bases from V and 2 bases from J; junction bases left unmatched: 7. CDR1 SGHRS and CDR2 YFSETQ come from the germline V gene. The CDR3 region has the DNA TGCGCCAGCAGCTTGGTTACTAGCGGGCCCTTCACAGATACGCAGTATTTT. Its translation: CASSLVTSGPFTDTQYF.

The chain recombines TRBV7-9 with TRBJ2-5, with 11 bases matching TRBD2. Germline V lookup: CDR1 SEHNR, CDR2 FQNEAQ (reference sequence). CDR3 size: 14 residues. The V segment lost 1 base and the J segment 5 bases; nucleotides outside the gene matches: 0. CDR3 nucleotides: TGTGCCAGCAGCTTAGTAGCGGGGGGGGAGACCCAGTACTTC. As protein: CASSLVAGGETQYF.

The rearrangement links TRBV7-6 to TRBJ1-1, with 9 bases lining up with TRBD1. The length of the CDR3 is 13 residues. J lost 6 bases, V lost 5 bases, and 4 bases had no gene match. Per the germline V gene, CDR1 is SGHVS and CDR2 is FNYEAQ. The CDR3 DNA is TGTGCCAGCAGCCTAGACAGGGGGGCTGAAGCTTTCTTT. This codes for CASSLDRGAEAFF.

The chain has TRBV2 and TRBJ2-1; weak D call: TRBD2 (7 bases). V gave up 8 bases and J gave up 7 bases, with 21 bases separating them. The CDR3 contains 15 residues. Germline V gives CDR1 SNHLY, CDR2 FYNNEI. CDR3 in amino acids: CASSTRGGSWNEQFF. As DNA, the CDR3 is TGTGCCAGCTCGACCAGGGGCGGGAGTTGGAATGAGCAGTTCTTC.

The chain carries TRBV6-1 and TRBJ2-1, with TRBD2 matching over 8 bases. Germline V lookup: CDR1 MNHNS, CDR2 SASEGT. The CDR3 is 15 residues long. The trim removed 7 bases at V and 3 bases at J, leaving 8 bases unmatched. This chain's CDR3 is CASNKAGALYNEQFF. The DNA of the CDR3 is TGTGCCAGCAATAAAGCGGGAGCACTCTACAATGAGCAGTTCTTC.

J is TRBJ2-2 and V is TRBV28; 10 nucleotides align to TRBD2. This CDR3 contains 16 residues. The trim removed 1 base at V and 6 bases at J, leaving 5 bases unmatched. CDR1 is MDHEN and CDR2 is SYDVKM in the germline V gene. The CDR3 region is CASSLSPSGSAGELFF. DNA of the CDR3: TGTGCCAGCAGTTTATCCCCTAGCGGGAGCGCCGGGGAGCTGTTTTTT.

The CDR3 spells CASSVFGASGSLAKNIQYF. DNA of the CDR3: TGTGCCAGCAGTGTGTTCGGGGCTAGCGGGAGTTTGGCCAAAAACATTCAGTACTTC. This rearrangement joins TRBV2 to TRBJ2-4, with TRBD2 matching over 10 bases. The CDR3 covers 19 residues. Germline loops: CDR1 SNHLY, CDR2 FYNNEI. V shed 4 bases, J shed 1 base, and the junction held 13 bases outside the gene matches.

The chain combines TRBV7-9 with TRBJ1-6; TRBD1 agrees at 9 bases. V was clipped by 3 bases and J by 10 bases; unmatched bases: 7. Germline loops: CDR1 SEHNR, CDR2 FQNEAQ (reference sequence). This CDR3 spans 15 amino acids. CDR3 in amino acids: CASSFDRGGNSPLHF. Written as DNA, the CDR3 is TGTGCCAGCAGCTTTGACAGGGGGGGAAACTCACCCCTCCACTTT.